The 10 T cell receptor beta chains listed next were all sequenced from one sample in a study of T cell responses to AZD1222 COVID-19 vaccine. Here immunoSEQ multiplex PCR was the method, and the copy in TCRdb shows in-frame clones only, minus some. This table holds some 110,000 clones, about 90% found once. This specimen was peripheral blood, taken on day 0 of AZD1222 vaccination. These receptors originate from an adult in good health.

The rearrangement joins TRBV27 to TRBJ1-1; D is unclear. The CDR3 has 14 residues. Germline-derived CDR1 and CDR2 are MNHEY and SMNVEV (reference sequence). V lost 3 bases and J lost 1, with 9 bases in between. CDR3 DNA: TGTGCCAGCAGTTTCTCGCACGGGAACACTGAAGCTTTCTTT. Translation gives CASSFSHGNTEAFF.

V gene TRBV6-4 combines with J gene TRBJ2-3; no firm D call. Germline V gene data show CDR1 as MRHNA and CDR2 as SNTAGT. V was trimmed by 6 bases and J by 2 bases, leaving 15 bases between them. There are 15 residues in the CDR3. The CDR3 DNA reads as TGTGCCAGCAGCAGCTCCGGTGGATTCACAGATACGCAGTATTTT. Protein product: CASSSSGGFTDTQYF.

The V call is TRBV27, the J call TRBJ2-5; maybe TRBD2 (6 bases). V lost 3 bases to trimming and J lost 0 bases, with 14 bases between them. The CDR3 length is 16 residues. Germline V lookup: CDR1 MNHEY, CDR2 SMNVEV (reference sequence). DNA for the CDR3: TGTGCCAGCAGTTTTGCCGGGACGGGGGACCAAGAGACCCAGTACTTC. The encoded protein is CASSFAGTGDQETQYF.

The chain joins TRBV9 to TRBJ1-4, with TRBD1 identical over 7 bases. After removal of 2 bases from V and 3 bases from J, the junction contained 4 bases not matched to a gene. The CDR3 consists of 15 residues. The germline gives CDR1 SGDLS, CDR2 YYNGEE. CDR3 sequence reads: CASSVETGPNEKLFF. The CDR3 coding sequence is TGTGCCAGCAGCGTGGAGACAGGGCCTAATGAAAAACTGTTTTTT.

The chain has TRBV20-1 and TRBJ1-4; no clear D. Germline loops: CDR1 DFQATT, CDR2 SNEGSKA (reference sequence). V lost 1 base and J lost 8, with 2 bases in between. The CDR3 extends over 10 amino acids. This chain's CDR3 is CSARAEKLFF. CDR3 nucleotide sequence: TGCAGTGCTAGAGCCGAAAAACTGTTTTTT.

The CDR3 nucleotides are TGTGCCAGCAGACGCGACACCAACACTGAAGCTTTCTTT. Translated, it gives CASRRDTNTEAFF. The chain employs TRBV12-3 or TRBV12-4 and TRBJ1-1; D is undetermined. The V end lost 6 bases, the J end lost 2 bases, and 10 bases lay between the germline ends. This CDR3 contains 13 residues.

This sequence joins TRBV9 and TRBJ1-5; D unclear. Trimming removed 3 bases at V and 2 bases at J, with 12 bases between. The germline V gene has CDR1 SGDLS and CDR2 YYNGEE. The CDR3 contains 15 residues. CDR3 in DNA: TGTGCCAGCAGCGGCGGGCTGGGAGGCAATCAGCCCCAGCATTTT. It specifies CASSGGLGGNQPQHF.

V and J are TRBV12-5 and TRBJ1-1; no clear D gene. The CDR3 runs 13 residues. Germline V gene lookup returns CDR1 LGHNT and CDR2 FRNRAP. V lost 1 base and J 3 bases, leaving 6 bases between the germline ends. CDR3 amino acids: CASGLGGYTEAFF. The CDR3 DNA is TGTGCTAGTGGTTTGGGTGGTTACACTGAAGCTTTCTTT.

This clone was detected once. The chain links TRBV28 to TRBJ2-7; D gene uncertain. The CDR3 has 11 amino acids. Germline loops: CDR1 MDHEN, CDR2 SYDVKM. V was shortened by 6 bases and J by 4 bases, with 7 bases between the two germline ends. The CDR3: CASRERYEQYF. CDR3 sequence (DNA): TGTGCCAGCAGGGAACGTTACGAGCAGTACTTC.

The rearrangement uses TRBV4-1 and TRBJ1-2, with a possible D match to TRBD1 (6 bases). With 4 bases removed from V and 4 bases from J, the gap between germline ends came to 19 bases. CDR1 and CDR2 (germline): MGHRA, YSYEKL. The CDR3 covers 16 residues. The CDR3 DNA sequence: TGCGCCAGCAGCCCTGTTCCAGGGGCGCTTAGCTATGGCTACACCTTC. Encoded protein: CASSPVPGALSYGYTF.